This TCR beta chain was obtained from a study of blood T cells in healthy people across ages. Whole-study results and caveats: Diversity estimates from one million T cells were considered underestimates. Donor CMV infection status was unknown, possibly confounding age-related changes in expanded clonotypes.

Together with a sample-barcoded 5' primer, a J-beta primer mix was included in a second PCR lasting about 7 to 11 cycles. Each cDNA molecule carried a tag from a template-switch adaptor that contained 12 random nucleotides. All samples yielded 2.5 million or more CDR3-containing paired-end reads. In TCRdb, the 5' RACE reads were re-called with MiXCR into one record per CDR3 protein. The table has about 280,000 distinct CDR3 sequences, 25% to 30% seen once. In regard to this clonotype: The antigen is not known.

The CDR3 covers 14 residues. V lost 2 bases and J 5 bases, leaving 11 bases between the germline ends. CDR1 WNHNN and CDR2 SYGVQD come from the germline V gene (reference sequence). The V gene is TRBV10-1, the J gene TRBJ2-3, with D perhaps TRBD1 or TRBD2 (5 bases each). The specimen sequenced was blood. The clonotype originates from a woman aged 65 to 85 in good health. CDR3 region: CASSEGGEGDTQYF. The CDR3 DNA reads TGCGCCAGCAGTGAGGGGGGTGAGGGAGATACGCAGTATTTT.